The T cell receptor (beta chain) under discussion was sequenced for a study of molecular identifiers for immune sequencing clone quantification. Regarding the study as a whole: Clones above 20 RNA copies contained over 97% of effector molecules and under 1% of naive molecules.

Methods described previously were used for bulk TCR libraries, and listed TCR primers were applied. TCRdb itself ran the PCR reads through MiXCR, one entry per CDR3 protein. The sample contains approximately 630,000 distinct CDR3 sequences, roughly 23% of which appear only once. To note about this clonotype: What it binds is not known.

CDR3 length equals 15 residues. Per germline, CDR1 GTSNPN and CDR2 SVGIG (reference sequence). The V segment lost 2 bases and the J segment 9 bases; nucleotides outside the gene matches: 11. RNA fractions of 10%, 30% or 50% and 20,000 to 1,000,000 sorted cells were the source of naive CD8 libraries. Sorting isolated naive CD8 T cells as CD8+CD4-CCR7+CD45RA+ events. The rearrangement links TRBV30 to TRBJ2-1; 9 bases are shared with TRBD2. The clonotype comes from a human donor in good health. Some libraries in this study had Jurkat cell RNA spiked in. The specimen sequenced was naive CD8+ T cells from blood, with Jurkat cell RNA spiked in. Noted subset: FACS-sorted CD8+CD4-CCR7+CD45RA+ naive T cells. In DNA form, the CDR3 reads TGTGCCTGGAGTAGGGGGACTAGCTCTGTAAGTGAGCAGTTCTTC. This codes for CAWSRGTSSVSEQFF.